This TCR beta chain was sequenced in a study of CD8 T cells in ankylosing spondylitis. This clonotype has a handful of counts. TCRdb re-called the 5' RACE reads with MiXCR, one entry per CDR3 protein. The data contain about 180,000 distinct CDR3 sequences, 9.8% of them seen just once; the ten biggest clones take up about 14%. CDR1 is SGHVS, CDR2 FQNEAQ, per germline. V lost 2 bases and J lost 4; bases outside the gene matches: 2. The CDR3 is made up of 14 amino acids. The clonotype comes from a female donor with ankylosing spondylitis or in good health (not recorded which). The chain combines TRBV7-8 with TRBJ2-1, with 7 bases identical to TRBD2. Input material: blood, either unsorted or a sorted T cell fraction (not recorded which). The CDR3 DNA reads as TGTGCCAGCAGCTTACGCGGGGGTTACAATGAGCAGTTCTTC. Its translation is CASSLRGGYNEQFF.